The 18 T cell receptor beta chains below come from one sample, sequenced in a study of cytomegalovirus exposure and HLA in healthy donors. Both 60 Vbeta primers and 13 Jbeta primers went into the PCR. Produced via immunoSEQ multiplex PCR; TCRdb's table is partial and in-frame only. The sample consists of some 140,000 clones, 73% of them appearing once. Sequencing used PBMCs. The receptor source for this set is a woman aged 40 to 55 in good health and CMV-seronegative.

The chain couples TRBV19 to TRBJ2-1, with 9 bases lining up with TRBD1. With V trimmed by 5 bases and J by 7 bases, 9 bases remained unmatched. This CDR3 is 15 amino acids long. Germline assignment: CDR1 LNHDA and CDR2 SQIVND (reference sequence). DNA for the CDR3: TGTGCCAGTAGTCCGGACAGGGGTGTTGGAAATGAGCAGTTCTTC. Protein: CASSPDRGVGNEQFF.

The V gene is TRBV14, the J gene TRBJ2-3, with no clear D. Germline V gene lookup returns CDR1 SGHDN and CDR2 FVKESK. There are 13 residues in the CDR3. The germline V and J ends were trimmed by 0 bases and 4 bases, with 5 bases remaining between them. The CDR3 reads CASSQDNSDTQYF. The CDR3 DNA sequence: TGTGCCAGCAGCCAAGATAACTCAGATACGCAGTATTTT. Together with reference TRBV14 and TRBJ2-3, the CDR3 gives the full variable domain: EAGVTQFPSHSVIEKGQTVTLRCDPISGHDNLYWYRRVMGKEIKFLLHFVKESKQDESGMPNNRFLAERTGGTYSTLKVQPAELEDSGVYFCASSQDNSDTQYFGPGTRLTVL.

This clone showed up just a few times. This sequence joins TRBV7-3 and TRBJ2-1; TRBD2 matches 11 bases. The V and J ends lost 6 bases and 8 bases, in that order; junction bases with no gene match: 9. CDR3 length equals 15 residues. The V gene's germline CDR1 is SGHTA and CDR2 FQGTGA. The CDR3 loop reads CASRIAGGPSDEQFF. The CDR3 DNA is TGTGCCAGCAGAATAGCGGGGGGGCCGTCGGATGAGCAGTTCTTC.

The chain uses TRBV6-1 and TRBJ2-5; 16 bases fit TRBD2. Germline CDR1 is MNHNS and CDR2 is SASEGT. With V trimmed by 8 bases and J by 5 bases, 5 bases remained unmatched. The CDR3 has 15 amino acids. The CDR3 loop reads CASEGTSGGAETQYF. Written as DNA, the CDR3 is TGTGCCAGCGAAGGGACTAGCGGGGGGGCTGAGACCCAGTACTTC.

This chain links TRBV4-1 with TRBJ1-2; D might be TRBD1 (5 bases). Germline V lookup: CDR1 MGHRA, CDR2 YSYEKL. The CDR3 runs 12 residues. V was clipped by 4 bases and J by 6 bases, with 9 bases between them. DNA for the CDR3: TGCGCCAGCAGCCCCCCGGGGGATGGCTACACCTTC. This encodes CASSPPGDGYTF.

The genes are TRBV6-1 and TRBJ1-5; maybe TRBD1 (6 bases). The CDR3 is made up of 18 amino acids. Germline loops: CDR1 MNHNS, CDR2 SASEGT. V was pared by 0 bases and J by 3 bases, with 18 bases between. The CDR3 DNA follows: TGTGCCAGCAGTGAAGCGCGGGCAGGGGCTCAAGTCAATCAGCCCCAGCATTTT. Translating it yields CASSEARAGAQVNQPQHF.

CDR3 sequence reads: CASRQDMNTEAFF. The CDR3 coding sequence is TGTGCCAGCAGACAGGACATGAACACTGAAGCTTTCTTT. V is TRBV7-8 and J is TRBJ1-1; TRBD1 is a possible D gene (5 bases). V dropped 6 bases and J dropped 0 bases, with 8 bases sitting between them. Germline V gene data show CDR1 as SGHVS and CDR2 as FQNEAQ. This CDR3 region has 13 residues.

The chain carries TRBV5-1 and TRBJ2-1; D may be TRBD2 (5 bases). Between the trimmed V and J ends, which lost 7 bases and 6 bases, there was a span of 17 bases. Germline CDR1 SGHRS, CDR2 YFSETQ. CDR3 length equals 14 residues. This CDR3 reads CASRGSTASNEQFF. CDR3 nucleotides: TGCGCCAGCCGAGGGTCGACCGCTTCCAATGAGCAGTTCTTC.

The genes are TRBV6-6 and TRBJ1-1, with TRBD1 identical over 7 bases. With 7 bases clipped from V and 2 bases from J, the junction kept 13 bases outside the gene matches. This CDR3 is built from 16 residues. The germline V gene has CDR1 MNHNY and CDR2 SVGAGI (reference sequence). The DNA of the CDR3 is TGTGCCAGCATCCTCGCCCCGGGACAGTATAACACTGAAGCTTTCTTT. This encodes CASILAPGQYNTEAFF.

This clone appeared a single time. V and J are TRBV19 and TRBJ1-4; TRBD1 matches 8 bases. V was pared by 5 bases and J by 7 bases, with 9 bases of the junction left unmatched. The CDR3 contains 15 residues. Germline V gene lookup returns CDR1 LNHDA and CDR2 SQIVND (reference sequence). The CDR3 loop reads CASSPGTGRSEKLFF. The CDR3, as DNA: TGTGCCAGTAGTCCCGGGACAGGTCGCAGTGAAAAACTGTTTTTT. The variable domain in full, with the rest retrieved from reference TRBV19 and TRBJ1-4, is DGGITQSPKYLFRKEGQNVTLSCEQNLNHDAMYWYRQDPGQGLRLIYYSQIVNDFQKGDIAEGYSVSREKKESFPLTVTSAQKNPTAFYLCASSPGTGRSEKLFFGSGTQLSVL.

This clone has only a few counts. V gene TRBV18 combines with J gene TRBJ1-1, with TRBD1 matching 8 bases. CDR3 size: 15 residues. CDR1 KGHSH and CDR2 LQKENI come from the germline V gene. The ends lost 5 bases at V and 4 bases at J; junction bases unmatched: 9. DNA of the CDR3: TGTGCCAGCTCATTAGGACAGGGTGGGGGCACTGAAGCTTTCTTT. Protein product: CASSLGQGGGTEAFF.

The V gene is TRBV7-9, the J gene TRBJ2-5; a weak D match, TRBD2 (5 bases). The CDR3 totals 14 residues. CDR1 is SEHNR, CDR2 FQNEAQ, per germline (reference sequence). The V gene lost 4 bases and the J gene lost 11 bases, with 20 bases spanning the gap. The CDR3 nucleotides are TGTGCCAGCAGCTATGGTGAGGGAGTCTGGGAGCAGTACTTC. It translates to CASSYGEGVWEQYF.

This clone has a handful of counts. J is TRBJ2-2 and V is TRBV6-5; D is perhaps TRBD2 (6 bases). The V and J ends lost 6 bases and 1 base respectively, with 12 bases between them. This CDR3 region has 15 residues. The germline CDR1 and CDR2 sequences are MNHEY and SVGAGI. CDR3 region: CASSSGTENTGELFF. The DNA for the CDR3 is TGTGCCAGCAGCTCTGGGACTGAGAACACCGGGGAGCTGTTTTTT.

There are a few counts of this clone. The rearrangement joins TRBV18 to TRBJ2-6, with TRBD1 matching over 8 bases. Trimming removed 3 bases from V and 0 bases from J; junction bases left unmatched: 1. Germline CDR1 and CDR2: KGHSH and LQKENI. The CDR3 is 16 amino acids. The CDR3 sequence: CASSPTGGSGANVLTF. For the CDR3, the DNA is TGTGCCAGCTCACCTACAGGGGGCTCTGGGGCCAACGTCCTGACTTTC.

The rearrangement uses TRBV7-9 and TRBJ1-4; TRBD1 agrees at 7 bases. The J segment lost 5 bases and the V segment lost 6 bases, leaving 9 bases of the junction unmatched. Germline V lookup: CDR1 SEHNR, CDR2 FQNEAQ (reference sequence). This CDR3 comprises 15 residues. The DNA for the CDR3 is TGTGCCAGCAGTGATGGGCAGGGGGTAAATGAAAAACTGTTTTTT. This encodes CASSDGQGVNEKLFF.

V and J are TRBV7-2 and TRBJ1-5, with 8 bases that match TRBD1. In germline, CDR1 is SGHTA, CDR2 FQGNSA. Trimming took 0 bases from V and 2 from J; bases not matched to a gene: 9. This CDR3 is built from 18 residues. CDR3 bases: TGTGCCAGCAGCTTAGCGGGGAGGACAGGGAGGGGCAATCAGCCCCAGCATTTT. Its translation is CASSLAGRTGRGNQPQHF.

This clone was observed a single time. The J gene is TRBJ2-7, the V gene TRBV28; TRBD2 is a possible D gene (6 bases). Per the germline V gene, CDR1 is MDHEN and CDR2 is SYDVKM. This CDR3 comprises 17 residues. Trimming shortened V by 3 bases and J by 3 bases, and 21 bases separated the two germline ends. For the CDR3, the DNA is TGTGCCAGCAGTTTGGCCTTCGGGGCGGGGTCATTCTACGAGCAGTACGTC. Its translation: CASSLAFGAGSFYEQYV.

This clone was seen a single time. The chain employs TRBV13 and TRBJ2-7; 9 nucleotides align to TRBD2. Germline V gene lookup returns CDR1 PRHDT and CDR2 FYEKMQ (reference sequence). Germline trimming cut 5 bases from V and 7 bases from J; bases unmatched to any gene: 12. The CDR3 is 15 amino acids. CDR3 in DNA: TGTGCCAGCAGCCTCCGGGCGGGACTAGCTCGTGAGCAGTACTTC. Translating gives CASSLRAGLAREQYF.